This T cell receptor beta chain is drawn from a study of control samples from healthy donors and cancer patients. The protocol was immunoSEQ multiplex PCR, while the TCRdb copy is restricted to in-frame clones and leaves out a portion. Of 100,000 to 150,000 clones listed, roughly 84% are singletons. CDR1 SEHNR and CDR2 FQNEAQ come from the germline V gene (reference sequence). V shed 1 base, J shed 9 bases, and the junction held 12 bases outside the gene matches. The CDR3 length is 16 residues. The rearrangement links TRBV7-9 to TRBJ2-1; 7 bases map to TRBD1. This clonotype was obtained from a young man in good health. Sequencing was carried out using blood. Here the CDR3 DNA reads TGTGCCAGCAGCTTAGAGACAGGGCTGCTGGGTGGTGAGCAGTTCTTC. Protein product: CASSLETGLLGGEQFF.